The sequence of this T cell receptor (beta chain) was determined in a study of T cells in Graves' hyperthyroidism and ophthalmopathy. TCR beta CDR3 regions were amplified from RNA. First-round RT-PCR targeting the TCR CDR3 was performed with the HTBI primer set. TCRdb reprocessed the multiplex PCR reads via MiXCR and lists one record per CDR3 protein. The repertoire has about 700,000 distinct CDR3 sequences, less than 15% of them found once; the top ten carry more than 8.5%. This clonotype was picked up many times. The antigen remains unidentified. Notes on the study in general: With a median lead of about 6.9 months before onset, the model predicted ophthalmopathy.

Trimming removed 6 bases from V and 0 bases from J, with 14 bases in between. CDR3 size: 15 residues. CDR1 is KGHSH, CDR2 LQKENI, per germline. The source of this sequence is a young woman with Graves' hyperthyroidism. The chain couples TRBV18 to TRBJ1-2; no clear D. The sample consisted of blood. Written as DNA, the CDR3 is TGTGCCAGCTCGCTTTCGGACCTAACTAACTATGGCTACACCTTC. It translates to CASSLSDLTNYGYTF.